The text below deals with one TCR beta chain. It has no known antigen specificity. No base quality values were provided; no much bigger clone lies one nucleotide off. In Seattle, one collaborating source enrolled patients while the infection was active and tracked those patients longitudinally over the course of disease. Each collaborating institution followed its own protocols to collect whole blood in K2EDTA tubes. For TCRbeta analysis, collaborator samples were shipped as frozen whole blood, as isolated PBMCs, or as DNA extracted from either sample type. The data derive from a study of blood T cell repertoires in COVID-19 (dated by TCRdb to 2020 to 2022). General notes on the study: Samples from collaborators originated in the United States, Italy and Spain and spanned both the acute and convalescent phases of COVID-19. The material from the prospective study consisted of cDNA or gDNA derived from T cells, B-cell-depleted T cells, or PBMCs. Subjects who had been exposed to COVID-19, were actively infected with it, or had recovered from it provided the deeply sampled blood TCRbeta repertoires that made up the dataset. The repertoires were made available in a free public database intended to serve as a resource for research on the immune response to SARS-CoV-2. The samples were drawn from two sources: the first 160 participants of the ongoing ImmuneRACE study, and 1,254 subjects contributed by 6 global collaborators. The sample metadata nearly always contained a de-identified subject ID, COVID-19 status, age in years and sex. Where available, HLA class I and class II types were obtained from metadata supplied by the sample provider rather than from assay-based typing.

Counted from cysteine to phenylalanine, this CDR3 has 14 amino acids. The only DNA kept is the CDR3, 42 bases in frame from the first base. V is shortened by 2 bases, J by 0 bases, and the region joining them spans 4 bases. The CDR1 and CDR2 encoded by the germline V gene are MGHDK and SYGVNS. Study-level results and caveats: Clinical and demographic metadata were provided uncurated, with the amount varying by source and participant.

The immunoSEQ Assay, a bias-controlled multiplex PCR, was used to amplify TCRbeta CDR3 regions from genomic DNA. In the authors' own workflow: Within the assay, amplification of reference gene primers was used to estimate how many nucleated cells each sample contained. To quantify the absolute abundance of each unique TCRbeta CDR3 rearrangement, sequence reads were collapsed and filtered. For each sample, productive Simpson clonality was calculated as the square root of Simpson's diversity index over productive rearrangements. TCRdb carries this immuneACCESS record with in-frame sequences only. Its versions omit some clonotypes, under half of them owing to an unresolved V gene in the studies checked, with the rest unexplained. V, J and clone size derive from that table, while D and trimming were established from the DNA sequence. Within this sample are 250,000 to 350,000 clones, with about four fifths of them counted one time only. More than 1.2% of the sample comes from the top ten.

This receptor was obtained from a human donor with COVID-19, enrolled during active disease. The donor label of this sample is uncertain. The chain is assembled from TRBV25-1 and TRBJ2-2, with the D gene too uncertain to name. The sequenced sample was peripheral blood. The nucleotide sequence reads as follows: TGTGCCAGCAGTGAACACTCGAACACCGGGGAGCTGTTTTTT. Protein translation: CASSEHSNTGELFF.